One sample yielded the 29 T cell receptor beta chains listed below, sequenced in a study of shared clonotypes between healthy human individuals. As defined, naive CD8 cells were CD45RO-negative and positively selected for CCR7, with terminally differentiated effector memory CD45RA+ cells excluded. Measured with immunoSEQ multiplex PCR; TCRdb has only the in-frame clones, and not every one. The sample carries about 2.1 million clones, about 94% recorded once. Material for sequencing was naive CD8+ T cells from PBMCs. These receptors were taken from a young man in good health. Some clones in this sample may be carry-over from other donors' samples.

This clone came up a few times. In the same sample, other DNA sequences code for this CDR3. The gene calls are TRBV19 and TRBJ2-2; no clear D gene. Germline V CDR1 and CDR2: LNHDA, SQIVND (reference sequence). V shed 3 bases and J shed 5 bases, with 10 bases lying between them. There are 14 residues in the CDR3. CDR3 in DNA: TGTGCCAGTAGTATCGATCAGGAAACCGGGGAGCTGTTTTTT. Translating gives CASSIDQETGELFF.

CDR3 DNA sequence: TGTGCCAGCAGTGAAACCAGAGGGACAGTTTTGAATCAGCCCCAGCATTTT. Protein: CASSETRGTVLNQPQHF. This chain connects TRBV2 to TRBJ1-5; 7 nucleotides agree with TRBD1. V lost 2 bases, J lost 4 bases, and 11 bases stayed unmatched. Per germline, CDR1 SNHLY and CDR2 FYNNEI. This CDR3 comprises 17 residues.

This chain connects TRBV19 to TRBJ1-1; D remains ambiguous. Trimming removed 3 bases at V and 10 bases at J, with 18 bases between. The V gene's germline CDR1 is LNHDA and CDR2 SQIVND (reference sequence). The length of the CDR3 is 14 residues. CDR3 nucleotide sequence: TGTGCCAGTAGTATGGAATCTCTCTCTCCGGGAGCTTTCTTT. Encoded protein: CASSMESLSPGAFF.

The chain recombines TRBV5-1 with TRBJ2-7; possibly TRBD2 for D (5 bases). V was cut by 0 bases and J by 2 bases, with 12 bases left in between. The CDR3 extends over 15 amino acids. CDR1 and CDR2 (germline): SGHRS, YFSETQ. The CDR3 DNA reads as TGCGCCAGCAGCTTGGGAGGGCGGCAGCCCTACGAGCAGTACTTC. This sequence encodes CASSLGGRQPYEQYF.

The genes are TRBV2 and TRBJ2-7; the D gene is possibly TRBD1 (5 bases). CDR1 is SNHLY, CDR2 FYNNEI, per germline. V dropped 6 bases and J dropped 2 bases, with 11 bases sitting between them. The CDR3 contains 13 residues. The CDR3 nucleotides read TGTGCCAGCAGGGGGCACAGCGCCTACGAGCAGTACTTC. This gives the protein CASRGHSAYEQYF.

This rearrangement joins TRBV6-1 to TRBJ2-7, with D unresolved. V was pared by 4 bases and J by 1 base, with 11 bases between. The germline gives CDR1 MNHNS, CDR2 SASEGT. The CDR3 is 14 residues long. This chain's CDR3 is CASSGGLGSYEQYF. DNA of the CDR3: TGTGCCAGCAGTGGAGGCTTAGGGTCCTACGAGCAGTACTTC.

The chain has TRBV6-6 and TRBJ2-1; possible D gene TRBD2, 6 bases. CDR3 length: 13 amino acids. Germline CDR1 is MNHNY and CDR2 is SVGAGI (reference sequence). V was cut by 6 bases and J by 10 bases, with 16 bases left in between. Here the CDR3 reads CASSLGGVWEQFF. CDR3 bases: TGTGCCAGCAGCCTTGGAGGGGTCTGGGAGCAGTTCTTC.

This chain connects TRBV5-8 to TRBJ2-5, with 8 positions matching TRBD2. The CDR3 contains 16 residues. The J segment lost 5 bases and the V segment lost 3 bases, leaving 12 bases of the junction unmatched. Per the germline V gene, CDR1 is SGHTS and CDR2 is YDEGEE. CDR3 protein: CASSSSPAGDWETQYF. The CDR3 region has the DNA TGTGCCAGCAGCTCTTCTCCAGCGGGAGATTGGGAGACCCAGTACTTC.

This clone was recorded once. The CDR3: CASSVEQAVKVGNEQFF. CDR3 sequence (DNA): TGTGCCAGCAGCGTAGAGCAAGCAGTGAAAGTGGGGAATGAGCAGTTCTTC. The V call is TRBV9, the J call TRBJ2-1; D call uncertain. Looked up from germline, CDR1 is SGDLS and CDR2 is YYNGEE. V dropped 0 bases and J dropped 7 bases, with 20 bases sitting between them. The CDR3 runs 17 residues. The whole variable domain, filled in from reference TRBV9 and TRBJ2-1, reads DSGVTQTPKHLITATGQRVTLRCSPRSGDLSVYWYQQSLDQGLQFLIQYYNGEERAKGNILERFSAQQFPDLHSELNLSSLELGDSALYFCASSVEQAVKVGNEQFFGPGTRLTVL.

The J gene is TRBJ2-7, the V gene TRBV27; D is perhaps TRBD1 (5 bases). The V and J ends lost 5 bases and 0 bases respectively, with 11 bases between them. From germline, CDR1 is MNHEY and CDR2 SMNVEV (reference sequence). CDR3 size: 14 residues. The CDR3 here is CASSIKGVSYEQYF. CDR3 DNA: TGTGCCAGCAGTATCAAAGGGGTCTCCTACGAGCAGTACTTC.

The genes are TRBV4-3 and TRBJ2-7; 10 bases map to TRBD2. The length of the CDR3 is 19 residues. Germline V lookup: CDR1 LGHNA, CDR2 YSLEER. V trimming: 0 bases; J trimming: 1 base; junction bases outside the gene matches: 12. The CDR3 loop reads CASSQEVNLAGASSYEQYF. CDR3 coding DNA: TGCGCCAGCAGCCAAGAAGTGAACCTAGCGGGAGCGTCATCCTACGAGCAGTACTTC.

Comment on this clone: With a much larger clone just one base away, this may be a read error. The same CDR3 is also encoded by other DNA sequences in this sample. CDR3 region: CASSLAPNEQFF. CDR3 bases: TGTGCCAGCAGCTTAGCTCCCAATGAGCAGTTCTTC. The chain employs TRBV7-9 and TRBJ2-1; D is undetermined. This CDR3 contains 12 residues. Germline V gives CDR1 SEHNR, CDR2 FQNEAQ (reference sequence). V shed 0 bases and J shed 6 bases, with 3 bases lying between them.

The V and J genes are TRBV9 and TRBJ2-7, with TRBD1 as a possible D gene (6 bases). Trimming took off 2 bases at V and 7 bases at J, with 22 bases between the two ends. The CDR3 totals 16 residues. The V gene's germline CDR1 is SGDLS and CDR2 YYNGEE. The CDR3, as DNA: TGTGCCAGCAGCGTGATGGACAGCCCCGTAAGGGGAGAGCAGTACTTC. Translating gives CASSVMDSPVRGEQYF.

CDR3: CASSLALATTSSYNEQFF. CDR3 DNA sequence: TGTGCCAGCAGCTTGGCTCTTGCTACTACGAGCTCCTACAATGAGCAGTTCTTC. The V gene is TRBV5-6, the J gene TRBJ2-1; no reliable D call. The germline CDR1 and CDR2 sequences are SGHDT and YYEEEE. Trimming removed 0 bases at V and 0 bases at J, with 16 bases between. This CDR3 is built from 18 residues. Looking up the rest from reference TRBV5-6 and TRBJ2-1 gives the full variable domain: DAGVTQSPTHLIKTRGQQVTLRCSPKSGHDTVSWYQQALGQGPQFIFQYYEEEERQRGNFPDRFSGHQFPNYSSELNVNALLLGDSALYLCASSLALATTSSYNEQFFGPGTRLTVL.

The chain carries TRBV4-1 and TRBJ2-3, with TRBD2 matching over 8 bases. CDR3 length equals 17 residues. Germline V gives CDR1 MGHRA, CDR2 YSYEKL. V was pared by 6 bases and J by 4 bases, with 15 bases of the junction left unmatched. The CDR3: CASRLIPGTRVPDTQYF. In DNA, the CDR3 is TGCGCCAGCAGACTAATCCCGGGGACTAGGGTCCCAGATACGCAGTATTTT.

CDR3 amino acids: CASRVARGLGYGYTF. CDR3 DNA sequence: TGTGCCAGCAGGGTAGCGCGGGGGCTTGGCTATGGCTACACCTTC. The V and J genes are TRBV27 and TRBJ1-2, with D tentatively TRBD1 (6 bases). CDR3 length equals 15 residues. Germline CDR1 reads MNHEY; CDR2 reads SMNVEV (reference sequence). The V end was cut by 6 bases, the J end by 4 bases, with 18 bases between.

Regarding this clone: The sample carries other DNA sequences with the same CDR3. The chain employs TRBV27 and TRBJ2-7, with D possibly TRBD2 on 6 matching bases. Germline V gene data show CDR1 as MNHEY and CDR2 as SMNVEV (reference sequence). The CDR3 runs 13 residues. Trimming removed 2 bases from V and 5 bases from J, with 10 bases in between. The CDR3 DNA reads TGTGCCAGCAGTTTAGCGGAGGGGAACGAGCAGTACTTC. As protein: CASSLAEGNEQYF.

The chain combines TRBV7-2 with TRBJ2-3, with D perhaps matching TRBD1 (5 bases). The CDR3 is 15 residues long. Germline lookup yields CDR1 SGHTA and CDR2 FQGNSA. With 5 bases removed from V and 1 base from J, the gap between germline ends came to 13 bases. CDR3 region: CASSTVPRGTDTQYF. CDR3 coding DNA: TGTGCCAGCAGCACAGTACCCAGGGGCACAGATACGCAGTATTTT.

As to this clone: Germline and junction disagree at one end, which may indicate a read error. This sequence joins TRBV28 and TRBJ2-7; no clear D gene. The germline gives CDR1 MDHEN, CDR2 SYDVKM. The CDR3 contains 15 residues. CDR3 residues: CASSFPRGVSHEQYF. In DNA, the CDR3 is TGTGCCAGCAGTTTCCCCCGCGGAGTCTCCCACGAGCAGTACTTC.

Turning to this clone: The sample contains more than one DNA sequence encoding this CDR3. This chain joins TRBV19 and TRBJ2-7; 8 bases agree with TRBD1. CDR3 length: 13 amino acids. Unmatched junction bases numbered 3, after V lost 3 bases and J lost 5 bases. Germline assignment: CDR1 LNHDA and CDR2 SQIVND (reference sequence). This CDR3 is CASSIQGAHEQYF. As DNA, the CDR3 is TGTGCCAGTAGTATCCAGGGGGCTCACGAGCAGTACTTC.

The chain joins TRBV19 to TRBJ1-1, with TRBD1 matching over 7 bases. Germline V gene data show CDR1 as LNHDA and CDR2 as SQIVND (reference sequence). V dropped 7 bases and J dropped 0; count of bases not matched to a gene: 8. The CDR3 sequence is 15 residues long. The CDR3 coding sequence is TGTGCCAGTACCCTTGGACAGGTAGTGAACACTGAAGCTTTCTTT. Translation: CASTLGQVVNTEAFF.

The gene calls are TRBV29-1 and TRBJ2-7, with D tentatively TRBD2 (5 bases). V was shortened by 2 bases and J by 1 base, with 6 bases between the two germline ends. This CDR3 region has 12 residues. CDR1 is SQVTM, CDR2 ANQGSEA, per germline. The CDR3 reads CSVETRSYEQYF. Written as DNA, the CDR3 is TGCAGCGTTGAAACTAGGTCCTACGAGCAGTACTTC.

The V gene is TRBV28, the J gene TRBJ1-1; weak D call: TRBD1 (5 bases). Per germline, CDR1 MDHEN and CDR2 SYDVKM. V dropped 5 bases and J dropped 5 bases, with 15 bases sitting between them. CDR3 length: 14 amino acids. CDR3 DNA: TGTGCCAGCAGTGGGACCGCCTTGGGGACTGAAGCTTTCTTT. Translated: CASSGTALGTEAFF.

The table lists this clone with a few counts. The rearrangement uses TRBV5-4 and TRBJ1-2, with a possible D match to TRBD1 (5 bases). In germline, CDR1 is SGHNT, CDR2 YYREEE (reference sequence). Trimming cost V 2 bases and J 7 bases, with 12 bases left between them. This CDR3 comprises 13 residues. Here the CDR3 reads CASSFLGPGGYTF. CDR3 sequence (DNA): TGTGCCAGCAGCTTTCTGGGGCCAGGTGGCTACACCTTC.

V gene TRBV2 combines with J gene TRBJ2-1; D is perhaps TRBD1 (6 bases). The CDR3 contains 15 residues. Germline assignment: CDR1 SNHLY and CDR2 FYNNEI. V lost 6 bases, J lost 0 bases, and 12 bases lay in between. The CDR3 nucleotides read TGTGCCAGCAGGGTCCGGGACAACTCCTACAATGAGCAGTTCTTC. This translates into CASRVRDNSYNEQFF.

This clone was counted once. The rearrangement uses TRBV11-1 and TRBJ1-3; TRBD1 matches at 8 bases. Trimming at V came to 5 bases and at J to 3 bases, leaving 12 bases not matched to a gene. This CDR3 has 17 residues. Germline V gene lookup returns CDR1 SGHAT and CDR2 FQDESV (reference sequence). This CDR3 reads CASSASDAGTGGNTIYF. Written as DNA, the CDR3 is TGTGCCAGCAGCGCATCGGACGCTGGGACAGGTGGAAACACCATATATTTT.

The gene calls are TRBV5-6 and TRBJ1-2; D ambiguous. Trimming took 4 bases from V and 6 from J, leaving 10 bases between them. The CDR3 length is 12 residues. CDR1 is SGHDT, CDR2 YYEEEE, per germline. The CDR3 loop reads CASSLTDDGYTF. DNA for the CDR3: TGTGCCAGCAGCCTGACGGACGATGGCTACACCTTC.

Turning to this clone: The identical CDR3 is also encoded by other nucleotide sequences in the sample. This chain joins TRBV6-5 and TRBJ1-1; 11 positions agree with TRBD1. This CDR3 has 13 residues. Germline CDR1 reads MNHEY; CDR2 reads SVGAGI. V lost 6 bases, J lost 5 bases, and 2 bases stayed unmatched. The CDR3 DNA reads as TGTGCCAGCAGGGGACAGGGGGTGACTGAAGCTTTCTTT. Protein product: CASRGQGVTEAFF.

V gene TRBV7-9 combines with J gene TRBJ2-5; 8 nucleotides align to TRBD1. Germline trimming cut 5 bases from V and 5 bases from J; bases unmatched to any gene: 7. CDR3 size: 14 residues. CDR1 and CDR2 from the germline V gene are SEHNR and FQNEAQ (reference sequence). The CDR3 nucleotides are TGTGCCAGCAGCGTGGACAGGGACTGGGAGACCCAGTACTTC. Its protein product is CASSVDRDWETQYF. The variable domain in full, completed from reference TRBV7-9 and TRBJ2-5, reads DTGVSQNPRHKITKRGQNVTFRCDPISEHNRLYWYRQTLGQGPEFLTYFQNEAQLEKSRLLSDRFSAERPKGSFSTLEIQRTEQGDSAMYLCASSVDRDWETQYFGPGTRLLVL.